Below are 25 T cell receptor beta chains sequenced from a single sample in a study of shared clonotypes between healthy human individuals. Method: immunoSEQ multiplex PCR; TCRdb's copy keeps in-frame clones and lacks some. The sample consists of more than 1,200,000 clones, roughly 98.5% of them appearing once. Sequenced material: naive CD4+ T cells sorted from blood. This sample's subset: CD45RA+ positively selected. The receptors derive from a man under 40 in good health.

With regard to this clone: The sample holds other DNA sequences that translate to the same CDR3. V usage is TRBV5-1 and J usage is TRBJ2-1; 7 nucleotides agree with TRBD2. This CDR3 spans 16 amino acids. Germline values: CDR1 SGHRS, CDR2 YFSETQ. V trimming: 2 bases; J trimming: 0 bases; junction bases outside the gene matches: 5. DNA of the CDR3: TGCGCCAGCAGCTTCCTCGGCGGGAGCTCCTACAATGAGCAGTTCTTC. It encodes CASSFLGGSSYNEQFF. Looking up the rest from reference TRBV5-1 and TRBJ2-1 gives the full variable domain: KAGVTQTPRYLIKTRGQQVTLSCSPISGHRSVSWYQQTPGQGLQFLFEYFSETQRNKGNFPGRFSGRQFSNSRSEMNVSTLELGDSALYLCASSFLGGSSYNEQFFGPGTRLTVL.

The genes are TRBV5-1 and TRBJ2-7; 9 nucleotides match TRBD1. Per the germline V gene, CDR1 is SGHRS and CDR2 is YFSETQ. V lost 4 bases, J lost 2 bases, and 7 bases stayed unmatched. The CDR3 covers 15 residues. The CDR3 region has the DNA TGCGCCAGCAGCCGCCCGGGACAGGGACCCTACGAGCAGTACTTC. Protein sequence: CASSRPGQGPYEQYF.

The count of this clone is one. The chain is built from TRBV5-1 and TRBJ2-3; D call uncertain. V gave up 1 base and J gave up 1 base, with 10 bases separating them. The CDR3 runs to 15 residues. CDR1 SGHRS and CDR2 YFSETQ come from the germline V gene. The CDR3 nucleotides read TGCGCCAGCAGCTTGCGATTAGGTCGCACAGATACGCAGTATTTT. It encodes CASSLRLGRTDTQYF. Using reference TRBV5-1 and TRBJ2-3 for the parts outside the CDR3, the full variable domain is KAGVTQTPRYLIKTRGQQVTLSCSPISGHRSVSWYQQTPGQGLQFLFEYFSETQRNKGNFPGRFSGRQFSNSRSEMNVSTLELGDSALYLCASSLRLGRTDTQYFGPGTRLTVL.

The chain combines TRBV19 with TRBJ2-7; D possibly corresponds to TRBD1 (5 bases). Deletions cut 0 bases from V and 2 bases from J, with 11 bases between. The CDR3 extends over 15 amino acids. The germline CDR1 and CDR2 sequences are LNHDA and SQIVND (reference sequence). CDR3 nucleotide sequence: TGTGCCAGTAGTATAGACGGCAGGGCAGCCTACGAGCAGTACTTC. This sequence encodes CASSIDGRAAYEQYF.

Points on this clone: The same CDR3 is also encoded by other DNA sequences in this sample. This sequence joins TRBV6-1 and TRBJ1-2; TRBD1 is a possible D gene (5 bases). The germline V gene encodes CDR1 MNHNS and CDR2 SASEGT. The V gene lost 4 bases and the J gene lost 2 bases, with 8 bases spanning the gap. The CDR3 extends over 13 amino acids. DNA of the CDR3: TGTGCCAGCAGTGCGCAGGGAAACTATGGCTACACCTTC. Amino acid sequence: CASSAQGNYGYTF.

This rearrangement joins TRBV29-1 to TRBJ1-2; 7 bases agree with TRBD1. The CDR3 extends over 12 amino acids. CDR1 and CDR2 from the germline V gene are SQVTM and ANQGSEA. V was clipped by 7 bases and J by 4 bases; unmatched bases: 6. The CDR3 loop is CSDVGQLYGYTF. In nucleotides, the CDR3 is TGCAGCGACGTGGGACAGCTCTATGGCTACACCTTC.

The chain has TRBV18 and TRBJ2-7; 9 bases line up with TRBD1. The CDR3 has 16 amino acids. V lost 0 bases to trimming and J lost 3 bases; unmatched junction nucleotides: 6. Germline V CDR1 and CDR2: KGHSH, LQKENI. CDR3 bases: TGTGCCAGCTCACCACCGGGACAGGGCCGACTCTACGAGCAGTACTTC. As protein: CASSPPGQGRLYEQYF.

This sequence joins TRBV6-5 and TRBJ2-2; 10 bases map to TRBD2. V shed 2 bases, J shed 6 bases, and the junction held 6 bases outside the gene matches. This CDR3 comprises 16 residues. Germline loops: CDR1 MNHEY, CDR2 SVGAGI. The CDR3, as DNA: TGTGCCAGCAGTTACGCGCTAGCGGGAGTTCCCGGGGAGCTGTTTTTT. It codes for CASSYALAGVPGELFF.

This chain links TRBV15 with TRBJ2-7, with a tentative D call TRBD2 (7 bases). The V end was cut by 0 bases, the J end by 1 base, with 19 bases between. The CDR3 runs 18 residues. Germline V lookup: CDR1 LNHNV, CDR2 YYDKDF (reference sequence). Here the CDR3 DNA reads TGTGCCACCAGCAGAGAGCTCCCCCTCCGGGGGGCGTCCTACGAGCAGTACTTC. Its translation is CATSRELPLRGASYEQYF.

The V and J genes are TRBV7-6 and TRBJ2-7; 7 positions match TRBD2. V was clipped by 5 bases and J by 3 bases; unmatched bases: 7. The germline gives CDR1 SGHVS, CDR2 FNYEAQ. The CDR3 is made up of 14 amino acids. CDR3 residues: CASSISGTHYEQYF. For the CDR3, the DNA is TGTGCCAGCAGCATAAGCGGGACCCACTACGAGCAGTACTTC.

J is TRBJ2-7 and V is TRBV7-9, with D uncertain. The CDR3 spans 12 residues. Trimming cost V 4 bases and J 3 bases, with 7 bases left between them. The germline V gene has CDR1 SEHNR and CDR2 FQNEAQ (reference sequence). The CDR3 DNA reads TGTGCCAGCAGCTCCGTTGTCTACGAGCAGTACTTC. This encodes CASSSVVYEQYF.

The chain is built from TRBV5-1 and TRBJ2-7; D is unclear. This CDR3 has 13 amino acids. The V gene's germline CDR1 is SGHRS and CDR2 YFSETQ. Between the trimmed V and J ends, which lost 4 bases and 3 bases, there was a span of 11 bases. Here the CDR3 reads CASSAPTLYEQYF. The CDR3 DNA reads TGCGCCAGCAGCGCCCCGACACTCTACGAGCAGTACTTC. The variable domain in full, completed from reference TRBV5-1 and TRBJ2-7, reads KAGVTQTPRYLIKTRGQQVTLSCSPISGHRSVSWYQQTPGQGLQFLFEYFSETQRNKGNFPGRFSGRQFSNSRSEMNVSTLELGDSALYLCASSAPTLYEQYFGPGTRLTVT.

This clone was counted once. Other nucleotide sequences in the sample specify the same CDR3. V gene TRBV27 combines with J gene TRBJ2-4; TRBD1 agrees at 8 bases. Germline V CDR1 and CDR2: MNHEY, SMNVEV (reference sequence). V lost 6 bases, J lost 0 bases, and 7 bases stayed unmatched. This CDR3 has 16 residues. CDR3 in amino acids: CASSPGTGRAKNIQYF. Here the CDR3 DNA reads TGTGCCAGCAGCCCCGGGACAGGTCGAGCCAAAAACATTCAGTACTTC.

The gene calls are TRBV30 and TRBJ2-1; D possibly corresponds to TRBD2 (5 bases). CDR1 is GTSNPN, CDR2 SVGIG, per germline (reference sequence). Trimming stripped 1 base from V and 3 bases from J, with 28 bases between. The CDR3 is 20 residues long. The CDR3 DNA reads TGTGCCTGGAGTGGGCAAATGAGGGTATTCACCCGGCATAACTACAATGAGCAGTTCTTC. Its translation: CAWSGQMRVFTRHNYNEQFF.

The V gene is TRBV13, the J gene TRBJ2-7, with D maybe TRBD1 (7 bases). Between the trimmed V and J ends, which lost 0 bases and 0 bases, there was a span of 12 bases. The CDR3 loop spans 16 amino acids. Germline CDR1 PRHDT, CDR2 FYEKMQ (reference sequence). The CDR3 nucleotides are TGTGCCAGCAGCTTAGGCAGGGGGGTACGCTCCTACGAGCAGTACTTC. Its translation is CASSLGRGVRSYEQYF.

The CDR3 loop reads CASSRSPGQRDYGYTF. CDR3 DNA sequence: TGTGCCAGCAGCCGATCACCGGGACAGAGGGACTATGGCTACACCTTC. The chain carries TRBV5-4 and TRBJ1-2, with 7 bases identical to TRBD1. Germline values: CDR1 SGHNT, CDR2 YYREEE (reference sequence). This CDR3 has 16 amino acids. Unmatched junction bases numbered 12, after V lost 4 bases and J lost 3 bases.

The chain links TRBV29-1 to TRBJ2-1, with 11 nucleotides matching TRBD2. The CDR3 is 13 residues long. Unmatched junction bases numbered 5, after V lost 4 bases and J lost 9 bases. The V gene's germline CDR1 is SQVTM and CDR2 ANQGSEA. CDR3 nucleotide sequence: TGCAGCGTTGTACTAGCGGGAGCTGTTGAGCAGTTCTTC. Protein sequence: CSVVLAGAVEQFF.

The CDR3 coding sequence is TGTGCCATCAGTGAGTCGGTAGCGGGAGAAAGAGATACGCAGTATTTT. Protein: CAISESVAGERDTQYF. The chain joins TRBV10-3 to TRBJ2-3; 9 nucleotides agree with TRBD2. This CDR3 is 16 amino acids long. V was pared by 0 bases and J by 5 bases, with 6 bases of the junction left unmatched. Germline lookup yields CDR1 ENHRY and CDR2 SYGVKD.

The chain uses TRBV18 and TRBJ2-2; 8 bases agree with TRBD2. With 4 bases clipped from V and 0 bases from J, the junction kept 13 bases outside the gene matches. The CDR3 length is 19 residues. Looked up from germline, CDR1 is KGHSH and CDR2 is LQKENI. The CDR3 sequence is CASSQLAGSVPANTGELFF. The DNA of the CDR3 is TGTGCCAGCTCACAATTAGCGGGGAGTGTGCCCGCGAACACCGGGGAGCTGTTTTTT.

The sample holds one count of this clone. The V call is TRBV6-1, the J call TRBJ1-2; D is uncertain. The CDR3 runs to 12 residues. The V end was cut by 7 bases, the J end by 4 bases, with 10 bases between. Germline V gene sequence: CDR1 MNHNS, CDR2 SASEGT. Written as DNA, the CDR3 is TGTGCCAGCATTGGAGGAGGCTATGGCTACACCTTC. Its translation: CASIGGGYGYTF.

The chain employs TRBV6-5 and TRBJ2-5; TRBD2 agrees at 8 bases. In germline, CDR1 is MNHEY, CDR2 SVGAGI. V trimming: 0 bases; J trimming: 7 bases; junction bases outside the gene matches: 7. This CDR3 region has 15 residues. CDR3 DNA: TGTGCCAGCAGTTACTCGGTCGGGAGGGCCCGGACCCAGTACTTC. Protein product: CASSYSVGRARTQYF.

The V and J genes are TRBV4-2 and TRBJ1-2, with 8 bases aligning to TRBD1. V trimming: 4 bases; J trimming: 6 bases; junction bases outside the gene matches: 7. The CDR3 extends over 14 amino acids. Per germline, CDR1 LGHNA and CDR2 YNFKEQ. As DNA, the CDR3 is TGTGCCAGCAGCCTTGCAGGGGGCGCGGATGGCTACACCTTC. This gives the protein CASSLAGGADGYTF.

The chain employs TRBV28 and TRBJ2-7; TRBD2 matches at 7 bases. Germline V gene sequence: CDR1 MDHEN, CDR2 SYDVKM. This CDR3 is 14 amino acids long. V was clipped by 7 bases and J by 2 bases; unmatched bases: 8. The CDR3 region has the DNA TGTGCCAGCAACGGGGCAAGCGGGGCCTACGAGCAGTACTTC. Its translation is CASNGASGAYEQYF. The complete variable domain, with remaining parts taken from reference TRBV28 and TRBJ2-7, reads DVKVTQSSRYLVKRTGEKVFLECVQDMDHENMFWYRQDPGLGLRLIYFSYDVKMKEKGDIPEGYSVSREKKERFSLILESASTNQTSMYLCASNGASGAYEQYFGPGTRLTVT.

The chain recombines TRBV18 with TRBJ2-3, with no clear D. CDR3 size: 13 residues. Germline-derived CDR1 and CDR2 are KGHSH and LQKENI. Trimming took 2 bases from V and 6 from J, leaving 9 bases between them. CDR3 sequence: CASSPMDRDTQYF. DNA for the CDR3: TGTGCCAGCTCACCAATGGACCGCGATACGCAGTATTTT.

To note about this clone: The same CDR3 also results from other DNA sequences found in this sample. The rearrangement uses TRBV28 and TRBJ2-1, with D unresolved. The germline gives CDR1 MDHEN, CDR2 SYDVKM. CDR3 length equals 11 residues. Trimming pared 2 bases from V and 10 bases from J, leaving 6 bases between. The CDR3 reads CASSLGREQFF. The CDR3 nucleotides are TGTGCCAGCAGTTTAGGTCGGGAGCAGTTCTTC.